The 20 T cell receptor beta chains listed next were all sequenced from one sample in a study of CD8 T cells in ankylosing spondylitis. TCRdb independently ran MiXCR on the 5' RACE reads; one entry per CDR3 protein. The sample lists just over 300,000 distinct CDR3 sequences; more than 20% were seen once. The sample comprised blood, either unsorted or a sorted T cell fraction (not recorded which). Receptors were obtained from a female donor with ankylosing spondylitis or in good health (not recorded which).

This clonotype was counted between two and nine times. The CDR3 is CAISESNLLNYGYTF. CDR3 DNA sequence: TGTGCCATCAGTGAGTCCAACCTCCTTAACTATGGCTACACCTTC. V and J are TRBV10-3 and TRBJ1-2, with D unclear. Trimming stripped 0 bases from V and 1 base from J, with 9 bases between. This CDR3 spans 15 amino acids. CDR1 is ENHRY and CDR2 is SYGVKD in the germline V gene.

The rearrangement uses TRBV7-2 and TRBJ2-7; D is perhaps TRBD2 (5 bases). The CDR3 is 14 residues long. CDR1 and CDR2 (germline): SGHTA, FQGNSA. The V end lost 4 bases, the J end lost 5 bases, and 15 bases lay between the germline ends. The CDR3 sequence: CASSSRREGNEQYF. CDR3 nucleotide sequence: TGTGCCAGCAGCTCACGACGGGAAGGGAACGAGCAGTACTTC.

This chain joins TRBV18 and TRBJ1-4, with TRBD1 matching 8 bases. From germline, CDR1 is KGHSH and CDR2 LQKENI. The CDR3 covers 18 residues. V was pared by 3 bases and J by 13 bases, with 22 bases of the junction left unmatched. The chain's CDR3 is CASSPTPTGSTLDRALFF. CDR3 bases: TGTGCCAGCTCACCGACCCCAACAGGCAGTACGTTGGACAGGGCACTGTTTTTT.

This clonotype was counted between two and nine times. V gene TRBV11-2 combines with J gene TRBJ2-5, with TRBD1 as a possible D gene (6 bases). Germline CDR1 and CDR2: SGHAT and FQNNGV. The CDR3 has 12 residues. Trimming stripped 5 bases from V and 5 bases from J, with 9 bases between. CDR3 protein: CASSTGMETQYF. The CDR3 nucleotides read TGTGCCAGCAGCACAGGGATGGAGACCCAGTACTTC. The full variable domain, in which reference TRBV11-2 and TRBJ2-5 provide the parts outside the CDR3, is EAGVAQSPRYKIIEKRQSVAFWCNPISGHATLYWYQQILGQGPKLLIQFQNNGVVDDSQLPKDRFSAERLKGVDSTLKIQPAKLEDSAVYLCASSTGMETQYFGPGTRLLVL.

The rearrangement uses TRBV5-1 and TRBJ2-7; the D gene is possibly TRBD1 (6 bases). The length of the CDR3 is 14 residues. Germline V gene sequence: CDR1 SGHRS, CDR2 YFSETQ. The V gene lost 4 bases and the J gene lost 4 bases, with 15 bases spanning the gap. CDR3 region: CASSPQGETYEQYF. In DNA form, the CDR3 reads TGCGCCAGCAGCCCACAGGGAGAGACTTACGAGCAGTACTTC.

V and J are TRBV6-1 and TRBJ1-2, with a tentative D call TRBD1 (6 bases). This CDR3 is 15 amino acids long. Per germline, CDR1 MNHNS and CDR2 SASEGT. Trimming removed 5 bases from V and 6 bases from J, with 19 bases in between. CDR3: CASSTRDTRGNGYTF. CDR3 nucleotide sequence: TGTGCCAGCAGTACCCGGGACACTCGAGGCAATGGCTACACCTTC.

This clonotype was observed a few times. Here the CDR3 DNA reads TGTGCCATCAGTGAGAAGGTAGGGGCCTCCTACAATGAGCAGTTCTTC. Translation: CAISEKVGASYNEQFF. This chain joins TRBV10-3 and TRBJ2-1, with D possibly matching TRBD1 (5 bases). This CDR3 has 16 residues. The V gene lost 2 bases and the J gene lost 0 bases, with 11 bases spanning the gap. CDR1 and CDR2 (germline): ENHRY, SYGVKD.

The sample holds a few counts of this clonotype. This sequence joins TRBV28 and TRBJ2-1, with D possibly TRBD1 on 5 matching bases. Trimming removed 1 base from V and 8 bases from J, with 15 bases in between. This CDR3 region has 15 residues. CDR1 and CDR2 from the germline V gene are MDHEN and SYDVKM. CDR3 protein: CASSLYSRVSDEQFF. DNA for the CDR3: TGTGCCAGCAGTTTATACTCCAGGGTGTCGGATGAGCAGTTCTTC.

The V call is TRBV5-5, the J call TRBJ2-7; D is possibly TRBD2 (6 bases). The CDR3 sequence is 14 residues long. Germline V gene lookup returns CDR1 SGHKS and CDR2 YYEKEE (reference sequence). With 3 bases removed from V and 1 base from J, the gap between germline ends came to 11 bases. CDR3 protein: CASSWRDVSYEQYF. The CDR3 DNA is TGTGCCAGCAGCTGGCGGGACGTATCCTACGAGCAGTACTTC.

This clonotype was recorded at least ten times. The rearrangement uses TRBV20-1 and TRBJ1-3; a possible D gene is TRBD1 (6 bases). Deletions cut 3 bases from V and 4 bases from J, with 13 bases between. CDR3 length: 14 amino acids. CDR1 is DFQATT, CDR2 SNEGSKA, per germline (reference sequence). This CDR3 reads CSASPGHNGNTIYF. DNA of the CDR3: TGCAGTGCTAGCCCGGGACACAACGGAAACACCATATATTTT.

This clonotype was picked up a small number of times. This chain connects TRBV7-9 to TRBJ2-7, with 12 bases lining up with TRBD2. Per germline, CDR1 SEHNR and CDR2 FQNEAQ (reference sequence). The CDR3 spans 16 residues. With V trimmed by 4 bases and J by 6 bases, 10 bases remained unmatched. CDR3 sequence (DNA): TGTGCCAGCAGCTCACCCCGACTAGCGGGAGAGCCCGAGCAGTACTTC. It encodes CASSSPRLAGEPEQYF.

V is TRBV12-5 and J is TRBJ2-7, with TRBD1 as a possible D gene (5 bases). This CDR3 has 15 residues. V was trimmed by 3 bases and J by 2 bases, leaving 14 bases between them. The germline V gene encodes CDR1 LGHNT and CDR2 FRNRAP. CDR3: CASGFAWTTTYEQYF. In DNA form, the CDR3 reads TGTGCTAGTGGTTTTGCGTGGACAACGACCTACGAGCAGTACTTC. The full variable domain, completed using reference TRBV12-5 and TRBJ2-7, is DARVTQTPRHKVTEMGQEVTMRCQPILGHNTVFWYRQTMMQGLELLAYFRNRAPLDDSGMPKDRFSAEMPDATLATLKIQPSEPRDSAVYFCASGFAWTTTYEQYFGPGTRLTVT.

J is TRBJ2-4 and V is TRBV15, with 8 bases lining up with TRBD1. Germline trimming cut 0 bases from V and 1 base from J; bases unmatched to any gene: 5. This CDR3 is 17 amino acids long. Germline V gene data show CDR1 as LNHNV and CDR2 as YYDKDF (reference sequence). This CDR3 reads CATSRDMDREAKNIQYF. The CDR3 DNA follows: TGTGCCACCAGCAGAGATATGGACAGGGAGGCCAAAAACATTCAGTACTTC.

This chain connects TRBV20-1 to TRBJ2-2; TRBD2 matches at 12 bases. CDR1 DFQATT and CDR2 SNEGSKA come from the germline V gene (reference sequence). The junction had 8 bases not matched to a gene; V was cut back by 3 bases and J by 0 bases. This CDR3 contains 18 residues. CDR3 bases: TGCAGTGCTAGTAAGGAGACTAGCGGGAGCACGAACACCGGGGAGCTGTTTTTT. It encodes CSASKETSGSTNTGELFF.

The chain carries TRBV7-2 and TRBJ2-1; 10 positions agree with TRBD1. The CDR3 contains 17 residues. The germline gives CDR1 SGHTA, CDR2 FQGNSA. The J segment lost 4 bases and the V segment lost 1 base, leaving 7 bases of the junction unmatched. The CDR3 reads CASSLGGPGQGYNEQFF. The CDR3 DNA reads as TGTGCCAGCAGCTTAGGGGGACCGGGACAGGGGTACAATGAGCAGTTCTTC. The variable domain in full, completed from reference TRBV7-2 and TRBJ2-1, reads GAGVSQSPSNKVTEKGKDVELRCDPISGHTALYWYRQSLGQGLEFLIYFQGNSAPDKSGLPSDRFSAERTGGSVSTLTIQRTQQEDSAVYLCASSLGGPGQGYNEQFFGPGTRLTVL.

This clonotype has a handful of counts. J is TRBJ1-1 and V is TRBV12-3 or TRBV12-4; no clear D gene. With 6 bases removed from V and 0 bases from J, the gap between germline ends came to 11 bases. The CDR3 totals 14 residues. In DNA, the CDR3 is TGTGCCAGCAGCCTGACATCGTTGAACACTGAAGCTTTCTTT. This codes for CASSLTSLNTEAFF.

The V and J genes are TRBV7-2 and TRBJ2-1, with 10 bases fitting TRBD2. The ends lost 3 bases at V and 8 bases at J; junction bases unmatched: 10. CDR3 size: 16 residues. Germline loops: CDR1 SGHTA, CDR2 FQGNSA. The DNA for the CDR3 is TGTGCCAGCAGCTTGTTGTCTAGCGGGAGAGGGGATGAGCAGTTCTTC. Amino acid sequence: CASSLLSSGRGDEQFF.

This clonotype was counted between two and nine times. The chain combines TRBV12-3 or TRBV12-4 with TRBJ1-2; TRBD1 might be the D (6 bases). V dropped 2 bases and J dropped 5 bases, with 15 bases sitting between them. The CDR3 contains 15 residues. CDR3 sequence (DNA): TGTGCCAGCAGTTTAAGGCCAGGGGCCCCATATGGCTACACCTTC. As protein: CASSLRPGAPYGYTF.

The chain is built from TRBV7-6 and TRBJ2-7; either TRBD1 or TRBD2 may supply D (5 bases each). The CDR3 totals 15 residues. CDR1 is SGHVS and CDR2 is FNYEAQ in the germline V gene. The V and J ends lost 1 base and 3 bases respectively, with 13 bases between them. CDR3 coding DNA: TGTGCCAGCAGCTTAGAGGCAGGGAGAGGCTACGAGCAGTACTTC. This codes for CASSLEAGRGYEQYF.

The V gene is TRBV7-8, the J gene TRBJ2-3; 8 bases match TRBD1. The ends lost 3 bases at V and 5 bases at J; junction bases unmatched: 7. CDR3 length equals 15 residues. Looked up from germline, CDR1 is SGHVS and CDR2 is FQNEAQ. The CDR3 here is CASSFRDRRKDTQYF. The CDR3, as DNA: TGTGCCAGCAGCTTCCGGGACAGGCGCAAAGATACGCAGTATTTT.